Listed here are 8 T cell receptor beta chains from one sample, sequenced in a study of blood T cells in healthy people across ages. Sample-barcoded 5' priming and a J-beta primer mix drove a second PCR of roughly 6 to 12 cycles. Each CDR3 protein gets one entry after TCRdb re-called the 5' RACE reads with MiXCR. The table lists around 780,000 distinct CDR3 sequences, approximately 24% of them singletons, with around 3% in the top ten. This same sample was also part of a study on T cells of mothers and their children.

The sequencing input was blood. The receptor source for this set is a boy younger than 18 in good health.

A few counts support this clonotype. The chain joins TRBV6-1 to TRBJ2-3; 7 nucleotides match TRBD1. CDR1 MNHNS and CDR2 SASEGT come from the germline V gene. This CDR3 comprises 13 residues. V shed 8 bases and J 6 bases; nucleotides not matched to a gene: 8. This chain's CDR3 is CASPGTVEDTQYF. DNA of the CDR3: TGTGCCAGCCCCGGGACAGTAGAGGATACGCAGTATTTT.

The J gene is TRBJ1-1, the V gene TRBV12-3 or TRBV12-4; D may be TRBD1 (6 bases). The CDR3 is made up of 14 amino acids. Trimming removed 6 bases from V and 4 bases from J, with 15 bases in between. The CDR3 sequence: CASSPMGGGTEAFF. The CDR3 nucleotides read TGTGCCAGCAGCCCAATGGGGGGCGGCACTGAAGCTTTCTTT.

V usage is TRBV11-2 and J usage is TRBJ1-1, with 8 bases fitting TRBD1. This CDR3 has 14 amino acids. Trimming cost V 5 bases and J 3 bases; bases outside gene matches: 5. Looked up from germline, CDR1 is SGHAT and CDR2 is FQNNGV. The CDR3: CASSAGQGHTEAFF. CDR3 in DNA: TGTGCCAGCAGCGCCGGACAGGGTCACACTGAAGCTTTCTTT.

In regard to this clonotype: Compared with germline, one end of the junction differs, possibly owing to a read error. This chain uses TRBV7-2 with TRBJ2-5; D remains ambiguous. CDR1 is SGHTA, CDR2 FQGNSA, per germline. This CDR3 is 15 amino acids long. CDR3 amino acids: CASSLASGYQGTQYF. The CDR3 DNA reads TGTGCCAGCAGCTTAGCCTCCGGGTACCAAGGGACCCAGTACTTC.

J is TRBJ1-1 and V is TRBV5-1, with D hard to call. Trimming removed 3 bases at V and 1 base at J, with 10 bases between. CDR1 is SGHRS, CDR2 YFSETQ, per germline. The CDR3 totals 14 residues. CDR3: CASSSQRQNTEAFF. The CDR3 DNA reads as TGCGCCAGCAGCTCACAGAGACAGAACACTGAAGCTTTCTTT.

The rearrangement uses TRBV7-2 and TRBJ2-5; no clear D gene. The J call could be wrong; TRBJ2-1 is a better fit for the DNA end. The CDR3 spans 15 residues. CDR1 and CDR2 from the germline V gene are SGHTA and FQGNSA. CDR3 protein: CASSLAGPNYNEQFF. CDR3 nucleotide sequence: TGTGCCAGCAGCTTAGCCGGGCCAAACTACAATGAGCAGTTCTTC.

This clonotype was detected only a few times. This chain connects TRBV20-1 to TRBJ2-5, with no clear D. The CDR3 runs 14 residues. Trimming left V 4 bases short and J 4 bases short, with 16 bases between. Per germline, CDR1 DFQATT and CDR2 SNEGSKA (reference sequence). CDR3 sequence reads: CSAILLGEGETQYF. DNA for the CDR3: TGCAGTGCTATCCTCCTCGGAGAAGGAGAGACCCAGTACTTC.

In DNA, the CDR3 is TGCGCCAGCAGTGGTGGCCAGGGGTTCGTCACAGATACGCAGTATTTT. Its translation is CASSGGQGFVTDTQYF. The V and J genes are TRBV5-1 and TRBJ2-3, with D possibly TRBD1 on 6 matching bases. The CDR3 contains 16 residues. Germline CDR1 SGHRS, CDR2 YFSETQ. Trimming removed 5 bases from V and 2 bases from J, with 18 bases in between.